The 22 T cell receptor beta chains below come from one sample, sequenced in a study of cytomegalovirus exposure and HLA in healthy donors. PCR was performed using 60 Vbeta and 13 Jbeta primers. The data were produced by immunoSEQ multiplex PCR, yet TCRdb's version contains in-frame clones alone and is incomplete. The repertoire holds about 130,000 clones, with roughly 69% as singletons. The specimen sequenced was PBMCs. Receptor source: a human donor in good health.

The V gene is TRBV7-2, the J gene TRBJ2-7; D is undetermined. V was shortened by 3 bases and J by 0 bases, with 6 bases between the two germline ends. Per the germline V gene, CDR1 is SGHTA and CDR2 is FQGNSA. CDR3 length: 13 amino acids. The CDR3 spells CASSFLSSYEQYF. The CDR3 nucleotides are TGTGCCAGCAGCTTTTTGAGCTCCTACGAGCAGTACTTC.

This clone came up a few times. The genes are TRBV19 and TRBJ2-7; TRBD1 matches 9 bases. Germline-derived CDR1 and CDR2 are LNHDA and SQIVND (reference sequence). This CDR3 has 15 residues. With V trimmed by 6 bases and J by 4 bases, 10 bases remained unmatched. The CDR3 reads CASSRSGTGIYEQYF. CDR3 DNA: TGTGCCAGTAGCCGTTCCGGGACAGGGATATACGAGCAGTACTTC.

This chain connects TRBV7-2 to TRBJ2-7; D perhaps matches TRBD1 (6 bases). Between the trimmed V and J ends, which lost 2 bases and 3 bases, there was a span of 11 bases. This CDR3 comprises 14 residues. Germline V gives CDR1 SGHTA, CDR2 FQGNSA. Here the CDR3 DNA reads TGTGCCAGCAGCTTAACAGGGCCTCGCTACGAGCAGTACTTC. This translates into CASSLTGPRYEQYF.

On this clone itself: The same CDR3 can be traced to other DNA sequences in this sample. V is TRBV4-2 and J is TRBJ2-3; D is perhaps TRBD1 (6 bases). Trimming left V 0 bases short and J 6 bases short, with 13 bases between. The CDR3 is 15 residues long. The germline V gene has CDR1 LGHNA and CDR2 YNFKEQ. CDR3 protein: CASSQEYRVTDTQYF. CDR3 DNA: TGTGCCAGCAGCCAAGAGTACAGGGTGACGGATACGCAGTATTTT.

The rearrangement joins TRBV7-2 to TRBJ1-2; the D gene is possibly TRBD1 (6 bases). Germline V gene lookup returns CDR1 SGHTA and CDR2 FQGNSA. Deletions cut 6 bases from V and 8 bases from J, with 19 bases between. The CDR3 sequence is 14 residues long. The chain's CDR3 is CASRPGTHNFGYTF. CDR3 sequence (DNA): TGTGCCAGCAGACCAGGGACACATAACTTCGGCTACACCTTC.

This clone was recorded once. The gene calls are TRBV30 and TRBJ1-4; no definite D call. Trimming shortened V by 6 bases and J by 0 bases, and 11 bases separated the two germline ends. Germline V gene sequence: CDR1 GTSNPN, CDR2 SVGIG (reference sequence). This CDR3 region has 14 residues. The CDR3 here is CACLRETTNEKLFF. CDR3 DNA: TGTGCCTGTCTCCGGGAAACAACTAATGAAAAACTGTTTTTT.

The chain couples TRBV28 to TRBJ1-1; TRBD1 matches at 9 bases. The V and J ends lost 5 bases and 4 bases, in that order; junction bases with no gene match: 11. In germline, CDR1 is MDHEN, CDR2 SYDVKM. This CDR3 has 16 amino acids. The CDR3 DNA follows: TGTGCCAGCAGTCCACAGGGACAGGGTGCGAGCACTGAAGCTTTCTTT. Protein sequence: CASSPQGQGASTEAFF.

The J gene is TRBJ2-7, the V gene TRBV19; D gene uncertain. Trimming stripped 5 bases from V and 4 bases from J, with 12 bases between. This CDR3 is built from 13 residues. Germline lookup yields CDR1 LNHDA and CDR2 SQIVND (reference sequence). As DNA, the CDR3 is TGTGCCAGTAGTTTCCTCCCTCGGTACGAGCAGTACTTC. Its protein product is CASSFLPRYEQYF.

This rearrangement joins TRBV11-3 to TRBJ1-1; TRBD1 aligns across 7 bases. Germline trimming cut 5 bases from V and 3 bases from J; bases unmatched to any gene: 6. Germline values: CDR1 SGHNT, CDR2 YENEEA. The CDR3 length is 14 residues. CDR3 in amino acids: CASSVRGRDTEAFF. CDR3 DNA sequence: TGTGCCAGCAGCGTAAGGGGGCGCGACACTGAAGCTTTCTTT.

This chain links TRBV7-2 with TRBJ1-1; D uncertain. V was pared by 4 bases and J by 1 base, with 7 bases between. CDR3 length equals 13 residues. The V gene's germline CDR1 is SGHTA and CDR2 FQGNSA. For the CDR3, the DNA is TGTGCCAGCAGCTCTCGGGGGAACACTGAAGCTTTCTTT. It translates to CASSSRGNTEAFF.

There are a few counts of this clone. The chain employs TRBV27 and TRBJ2-2, with TRBD1 matching over 7 bases. The CDR3 runs 18 residues. From germline, CDR1 is MNHEY and CDR2 SMNVEV (reference sequence). J lost 1 base, V lost 3 bases, and 11 bases had no gene match. As DNA, the CDR3 is TGTGCCAGCAGTTTTGACACCGGACAGGCGATGAACACCGGGGAGCTGTTTTTT. Translation gives CASSFDTGQAMNTGELFF.

This rearrangement joins TRBV9 to TRBJ2-7; 13 bases map to TRBD2. J gave up 4 bases and V 4 bases, and 5 bases lay outside the gene matches. CDR3 size: 15 residues. The germline gives CDR1 SGDLS, CDR2 YYNGEE. The DNA for the CDR3 is TGTGCCAGCAGCTCCCGGACTAGCGGGGGTTACGAGCAGTACTTC. Its protein is CASSSRTSGGYEQYF.

The chain joins TRBV5-6 to TRBJ1-1; 10 positions agree with TRBD1. The V segment lost 4 bases and the J segment 1 base; nucleotides outside the gene matches: 1. Germline V gene sequence: CDR1 SGHDT, CDR2 YYEEEE. This CDR3 spans 14 amino acids. The CDR3 DNA is TGTGCCAGCAGCCGGGACAGGGGGAACACTGAAGCTTTCTTT. Its protein product is CASSRDRGNTEAFF.

This sequence joins TRBV6-6 and TRBJ1-5, with a tentative D call TRBD1 (5 bases). CDR1 is MNHNY, CDR2 SVGAGI, per germline (reference sequence). This CDR3 spans 13 amino acids. V dropped 5 bases and J dropped 5 bases, with 10 bases sitting between them. This chain's CDR3 is CASSPRADQPQHF. CDR3 DNA: TGTGCCAGCAGTCCCAGGGCCGATCAGCCCCAGCATTTT.

The J gene is TRBJ2-7, the V gene TRBV6-5; no definite D call. This CDR3 is 13 amino acids long. CDR1 and CDR2 (germline): MNHEY, SVGAGI. The germline V and J ends were trimmed by 4 bases and 0 bases, with 7 bases remaining between them. CDR3: CASSWHHSYEQYF. CDR3 coding DNA: TGTGCCAGCAGTTGGCACCACTCCTACGAGCAGTACTTC.

The chain is built from TRBV18 and TRBJ2-2; D call uncertain. This CDR3 has 14 amino acids. CDR1 is KGHSH, CDR2 LQKENI, per germline. The V end lost 4 bases, the J end lost 2 bases, and 8 bases lay between the germline ends. CDR3 bases: TGTGCCAGCTCACTCCCTAAAAACACCGGGGAGCTGTTTTTT. This codes for CASSLPKNTGELFF.

DNA of the CDR3: TGTGCCTCCCGGACGGCGTCAGGGGGTTATGGCTACACCTTC. It translates to CASRTASGGYGYTF. This chain joins TRBV6-5 and TRBJ1-2; 7 nucleotides match TRBD1. The V and J ends lost 11 bases and 5 bases, in that order; junction bases with no gene match: 14. This CDR3 is 14 amino acids long. Germline V lookup: CDR1 MNHEY, CDR2 SVGAGI.

The rearrangement joins TRBV29-1 to TRBJ1-3; D possibly corresponds to TRBD1 (5 bases). There are 15 residues in the CDR3. V lost 2 bases and J lost 0, with 11 bases in between. CDR1 SQVTM and CDR2 ANQGSEA come from the germline V gene. The CDR3 here is CSVEMTVTSGNTIYF. The CDR3 DNA reads as TGCAGCGTTGAAATGACAGTAACCTCTGGAAACACCATATATTTT.

The chain is built from TRBV10-3 and TRBJ2-2, with TRBD1 matching 8 bases. This CDR3 region has 15 residues. The V gene's germline CDR1 is ENHRY and CDR2 SYGVKD. V was clipped by 3 bases and J by 2 bases; unmatched bases: 2. The CDR3 DNA is TGTGCCATCAGTGACCAGGGGGCTAACACCGGGGAGCTGTTTTTT. This codes for CAISDQGANTGELFF.

The sample holds a few counts of this clone. The V and J genes are TRBV29-1 and TRBJ2-3, with TRBD1 identical over 11 bases. J was trimmed by 3 bases and V by 6 bases; bases with no gene match: 5. From germline, CDR1 is SQVTM and CDR2 ANQGSEA. The CDR3 is 14 residues long. This CDR3 reads CSVGQGARTDTQYF. The CDR3 region has the DNA TGCAGCGTAGGACAGGGGGCGCGAACAGATACGCAGTATTTT.

The chain links TRBV21-1 to TRBJ1-4; TRBD1, as called in the table, went unchecked against the DNA. TRBV21-1 is recorded as a pseudogene. The CDR3 spans 14 residues. The CDR3 is CASREGQANEKLFF. For the CDR3, the DNA is TGTGCCAGCAGAGAAGGACAGGCTAATGAAAAACTGTTTTTT.

This chain uses TRBV19 with TRBJ1-5, with 7 bases fitting TRBD1. The V and J ends lost 3 bases and 1 base, in that order; junction bases with no gene match: 12. The CDR3 totals 18 residues. Germline CDR1 and CDR2: LNHDA and SQIVND (reference sequence). CDR3 bases: TGTGCCAGTAGTATTCTTTCCTCCGGGACAGCAAGCAATCAGCCCCAGCATTTT. Amino acids: CASSILSSGTASNQPQHF.